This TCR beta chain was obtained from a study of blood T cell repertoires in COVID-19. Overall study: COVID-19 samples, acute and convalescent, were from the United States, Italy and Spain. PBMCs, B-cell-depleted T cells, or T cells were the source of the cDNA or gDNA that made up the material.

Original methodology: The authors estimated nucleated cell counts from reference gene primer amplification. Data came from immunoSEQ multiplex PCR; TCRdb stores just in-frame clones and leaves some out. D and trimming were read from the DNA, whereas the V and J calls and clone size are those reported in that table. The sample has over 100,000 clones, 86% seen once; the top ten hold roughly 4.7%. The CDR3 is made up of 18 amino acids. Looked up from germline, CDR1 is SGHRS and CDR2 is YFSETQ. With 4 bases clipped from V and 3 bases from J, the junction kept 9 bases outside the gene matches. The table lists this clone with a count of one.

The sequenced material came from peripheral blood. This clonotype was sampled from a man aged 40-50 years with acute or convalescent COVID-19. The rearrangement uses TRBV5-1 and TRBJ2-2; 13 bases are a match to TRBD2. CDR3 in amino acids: CASSLELAGGPDTGELFF. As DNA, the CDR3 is TGCGCCAGCAGCCTAGAACTAGCGGGAGGGCCTGACACCGGGGAGCTGTTTTTT.